Listed here are 28 T cell receptor beta chains from one sample, sequenced in a study of blood T cell repertoires in COVID-19. The data were produced by immunoSEQ multiplex PCR, yet TCRdb's version contains in-frame clones alone and is incomplete. The profile shows 50,000 to 70,000 clones, around two thirds of them singletons. Sequenced: PBMCs or T cells enriched from blood (not recorded which). These receptors were taken from a woman aged 55-69 years who had been exposed to COVID-19.

This clone was seen once. The CDR3 nucleotides read TGTGCCAGCTCCCTGAGGACCGGGGAGCTGTTTTTT. It specifies CASSLRTGELFF. The rearrangement joins TRBV7-6 to TRBJ2-2; D remains ambiguous. CDR3 length: 12 amino acids. The V end was cut by 8 bases, the J end by 5 bases, with 9 bases between. Germline V gene lookup returns CDR1 SGHVS and CDR2 FNYEAQ.

The CDR3 protein is CASSTVQLGSKNTEAFF. CDR3 nucleotide sequence: TGTGCCAGTAGTACGGTGCAGCTAGGCAGTAAGAACACTGAAGCTTTCTTT. This rearrangement joins TRBV19 to TRBJ1-1, with D unclear. The germline V and J ends were trimmed by 4 bases and 1 base, with 19 bases remaining between them. The CDR3 spans 17 residues. CDR1 LNHDA and CDR2 SQIVND come from the germline V gene (reference sequence).

The chain is built from TRBV19 and TRBJ1-1, with 8 nucleotides matching TRBD1. Germline V CDR1 and CDR2: LNHDA, SQIVND (reference sequence). With 6 bases clipped from V and 11 bases from J, the junction kept 11 bases outside the gene matches. This CDR3 spans 13 amino acids. CDR3 residues: CASRATGGEVAFF. The DNA for the CDR3 is TGTGCCAGTAGAGCCACAGGGGGTGAGGTGGCTTTCTTT.

J is TRBJ2-1 and V is TRBV28; D perhaps matches TRBD2 (6 bases). V was clipped by 8 bases and J by 4 bases, with 12 bases between them. Germline CDR1 and CDR2: MDHEN and SYDVKM. This CDR3 has 13 residues. CDR3 DNA: TGTGCCAGCCGAAGGGCGGGGTACAATGAGCAGTTCTTC. Amino acid sequence: CASRRAGYNEQFF.

This rearrangement joins TRBV30 to TRBJ2-1, with TRBD1 matching 7 bases. With 0 bases clipped from V and 9 bases from J, the junction kept 8 bases outside the gene matches. The CDR3 is 14 residues long. Germline V gene sequence: CDR1 GTSNPN, CDR2 SVGIG (reference sequence). CDR3 in amino acids: CAWSVGGKGPEQFF. CDR3 nucleotide sequence: TGTGCCTGGAGTGTAGGGGGCAAAGGGCCTGAGCAGTTCTTC.

The gene calls are TRBV7-2 and TRBJ1-1, with no clear D. V was shortened by 6 bases and J by 1 base, with 15 bases between the two germline ends. Germline-derived CDR1 and CDR2 are SGHTA and FQGNSA. CDR3 length equals 15 residues. CDR3 amino acids: CASSISGRANTEAFF. The DNA for the CDR3 is TGTGCCAGCAGTATTTCGGGGAGAGCGAACACTGAAGCTTTCTTT.

V is TRBV27 and J is TRBJ2-7; perhaps TRBD1 as D (6 bases). V was trimmed by 6 bases and J by 2 bases, leaving 11 bases between them. The length of the CDR3 is 13 residues. CDR1 MNHEY and CDR2 SMNVEV come from the germline V gene (reference sequence). The CDR3 DNA reads TGTGCCAGCAGCCGGACAGTAACCTACGAGCAGTACTTC. Protein product: CASSRTVTYEQYF.

This clone was recorded a few times. The chain couples TRBV6-2 or TRBV6-3 to TRBJ2-2; 11 bases are shared with TRBD2. This CDR3 has 18 residues. CDR1 is MNHEY, CDR2 SVGEGT, per germline. V was clipped by 2 bases and J by 0 bases; unmatched bases: 5. CDR3 coding DNA: TGTGCCAGCAGTTACGGTGTAGCGGGGGGGCCGAACACCGGGGAGCTGTTTTTT. Residues: CASSYGVAGGPNTGELFF.

This clone has a handful of counts. This chain uses TRBV7-2 with TRBJ1-6; D might be TRBD1 (5 bases). The V gene's germline CDR1 is SGHTA and CDR2 FQGNSA. V lost 6 bases and J lost 10, with 16 bases in between. The CDR3 runs 14 residues. The CDR3 here is CASSARRGLSPLHF. The CDR3 nucleotides read TGTGCCAGCAGTGCAAGGAGGGGTTTATCACCCCTCCACTTT.

The chain links TRBV19 to TRBJ2-1; 12 bases are a match to TRBD2. Germline loops: CDR1 LNHDA, CDR2 SQIVND (reference sequence). V gave up 5 bases and J gave up 6 bases; unmatched junction bases: 5. The CDR3 loop spans 15 amino acids. Written as DNA, the CDR3 is TGTGCCAGTAGTTCCGGGACTAGCGGGTTCAATGAGCAGTTCTTC. Protein sequence: CASSSGTSGFNEQFF.

Points on this clone: This sample also contains other DNA sequences that code for the same CDR3. This chain uses TRBV6-6 with TRBJ2-7; the match to TRBD1 covers 7 bases. The CDR3 sequence is 12 residues long. CDR1 is MNHNY, CDR2 SVGAGI, per germline (reference sequence). The V gene end was trimmed by 8 bases and the J gene end by 2 bases; junction bases not matched to a gene: 3. Written as DNA, the CDR3 is TGTGCCAGCTCCGGGACAGCCTACGAGCAGTACTTC. This sequence encodes CASSGTAYEQYF.

The chain is built from TRBV28 and TRBJ2-7; the match to TRBD2 covers 7 bases. CDR1 and CDR2 from the germline V gene are MDHEN and SYDVKM. J gave up 2 bases and V 5 bases, and 6 bases lay outside the gene matches. CDR3 length: 14 residues. Here the CDR3 DNA reads TGTGCCAGCAGTCCTCCGGGGGGACCCTACGAGCAGTACTTC. It yields the protein CASSPPGGPYEQYF.

This clone was seen a single time. The chain joins TRBV2 to TRBJ1-2, with no clear D. The V and J ends lost 0 bases and 3 bases respectively, with 5 bases between them. CDR1 and CDR2 (germline): SNHLY, FYNNEI. This CDR3 region has 13 residues. CDR3: CASSEATDYGYTF. The CDR3 coding sequence is TGTGCCAGCAGTGAAGCCACAGACTATGGCTACACCTTC.

This clone turned up a few times. The gene calls are TRBV18 and TRBJ1-2; D perhaps matches TRBD1 (5 bases). Germline V gene data show CDR1 as KGHSH and CDR2 as LQKENI. V was trimmed by 4 bases and J by 0 bases, leaving 15 bases between them. CDR3 length: 16 residues. The CDR3 region has the DNA TGTGCCAGCTCACAGGGGTACGGGTCAGCTAACTATGGCTACACCTTC. This codes for CASSQGYGSANYGYTF.

V is TRBV10-3 and J is TRBJ2-1, with 9 bases identical to TRBD2. Germline V CDR1 and CDR2: ENHRY, SYGVKD. V shed 6 bases, J shed 12 bases, and the junction held 24 bases outside the gene matches. The CDR3 covers 18 residues. The CDR3 region is CAISSTSGPEGEKVGQFF. CDR3 sequence (DNA): TGTGCCATCAGCTCGACTAGCGGCCCAGAGGGAGAAAAGGTGGGGCAGTTCTTC.

CDR3 sequence (DNA): TGTGCCTGGAGTATTACGGGAGTCTACACCTTC. This codes for CAWSITGVYTF. The chain combines TRBV30 with TRBJ1-2; the D is unclear. Germline V gene data show CDR1 as GTSNPN and CDR2 as SVGIG (reference sequence). Trimming cost V 2 bases and J 10 bases, with 11 bases left between them. This CDR3 contains 11 residues.

This clone was picked up one time. The rearrangement joins TRBV7-2 to TRBJ2-5; 10 bases fit TRBD2. V lost 4 bases to trimming and J lost 5 bases; unmatched junction nucleotides: 13. CDR3 length: 17 residues. The germline V gene encodes CDR1 SGHTA and CDR2 FQGNSA. CDR3 amino acids: CASSSIPGTSDLETQYF. DNA for the CDR3: TGTGCCAGCAGCTCAATCCCCGGGACTAGCGATTTGGAGACCCAGTACTTC.

V is TRBV27 and J is TRBJ1-3; no definite D call. V was clipped by 2 bases and J by 3 bases, with 8 bases between them. Germline CDR1 MNHEY, CDR2 SMNVEV (reference sequence). The CDR3 runs to 14 residues. CDR3 sequence: CASSLRGSGNTIYF. DNA of the CDR3: TGTGCCAGCAGTTTACGGGGAAGTGGAAACACCATATATTTT.

The rearrangement links TRBV27 to TRBJ1-1; D is perhaps TRBD1 (5 bases). This CDR3 contains 14 residues. Germline V CDR1 and CDR2: MNHEY, SMNVEV (reference sequence). V lost 6 bases to trimming and J lost 1 base, with 12 bases between them. CDR3 in DNA: TGTGCCAGCAGCTCTAGACAGCCGAACACTGAAGCTTTCTTT. Translated: CASSSRQPNTEAFF.

J is TRBJ2-3 and V is TRBV19; TRBD2 matches at 12 bases. The CDR3 runs to 15 residues. Losses at the gene ends were 7 bases for V and 6 bases for J; bases not matched to a gene: 8. Germline CDR1 is LNHDA and CDR2 is SQIVND (reference sequence). The DNA for the CDR3 is TGTGCCAGTATTTCTAGCGGGAGGGTCCTGGATACGCAGTATTTT. It is translated as CASISSGRVLDTQYF.

The gene calls are TRBV10-3 and TRBJ1-4; a possible D gene is TRBD1 (5 bases). Germline V gene data show CDR1 as ENHRY and CDR2 as SYGVKD. The CDR3 has 12 residues. The V end lost 10 bases, the J end lost 7 bases, and 13 bases lay between the germline ends. CDR3: CATAGGGEKLFF. CDR3 DNA: TGTGCCACCGCCGGGGGTGGTGAAAAACTGTTTTTT.

The genes are TRBV7-8 and TRBJ2-5; 7 nucleotides line up with TRBD2. J was trimmed by 10 bases and V by 5 bases; bases with no gene match: 7. The CDR3 contains 12 residues. Germline lookup yields CDR1 SGHVS and CDR2 FQNEAQ. CDR3 bases: TGTGCCAGCAGCCACGGACTAGGCGACCAGTACTTC. Protein product: CASSHGLGDQYF.

The CDR3 nucleotides are TGTGCCAGCAGCGCTCGGGACAGACGCAACTATGGCTACACCTTC. Its protein product is CASSARDRRNYGYTF. V is TRBV9 and J is TRBJ1-2; 7 bases fit TRBD1. The germline V gene encodes CDR1 SGDLS and CDR2 YYNGEE. This CDR3 contains 15 residues. The junction had 7 bases not matched to a gene; V was cut back by 3 bases and J by 2 bases. Filled out from reference TRBV9 and TRBJ1-2, the complete variable domain reads DSGVTQTPKHLITATGQRVTLRCSPRSGDLSVYWYQQSLDQGLQFLIQYYNGEERAKGNILERFSAQQFPDLHSELNLSSLELGDSALYFCASSARDRRNYGYTFGSGTRLTVV.

In its sample, this clone was seen many times. The chain has TRBV7-2 and TRBJ1-1; no clear D. The germline V gene has CDR1 SGHTA and CDR2 FQGNSA. The CDR3 consists of 13 residues. The ends were cut back, 4 bases at V and 3 bases at J, with 9 bases in the middle. The CDR3 DNA is TGTGCCAGCAGCTATGCCGGGTACACTGAAGCTTTCTTT. Amino acid sequence: CASSYAGYTEAFF.

By share, this clone counts as medium-sized. The same CDR3 also results from other DNA sequences found in this sample. The CDR3 sequence is CASSTPGMNTEAFF. The CDR3 coding sequence is TGTGCCAGTAGTACACCGGGGATGAACACTGAAGCTTTCTTT. The chain links TRBV19 to TRBJ1-1; no reliable D call. The germline V gene encodes CDR1 LNHDA and CDR2 SQIVND (reference sequence). This CDR3 region has 14 residues. V lost 4 bases to trimming and J lost 0 bases, with 9 bases between them.

The V and J genes are TRBV28 and TRBJ1-4; D is unresolved. The CDR3 contains 13 residues. Trimming took 10 bases from V and 8 from J, leaving 17 bases between them. CDR1 is MDHEN, CDR2 SYDVKM, per germline. This CDR3 is CATKGRIMEKLFF. Here the CDR3 DNA reads TGTGCCACCAAAGGCAGGATTATGGAAAAACTGTTTTTT.

This rearrangement joins TRBV6-5 to TRBJ2-7; maybe TRBD1 (5 bases). Germline CDR1 is MNHEY and CDR2 is SVGAGI. V was cut by 7 bases and J by 4 bases, with 14 bases left in between. The CDR3 length is 13 residues. The CDR3 DNA is TGTGCCAGCATCAGCGACAGTACTTACGAGCAGTACTTC. Translation: CASISDSTYEQYF.

This chain joins TRBV20-1 and TRBJ2-7, with a possible D match to TRBD2 (6 bases). Germline V gene lookup returns CDR1 DFQATT and CDR2 SNEGSKA (reference sequence). V lost 6 bases to trimming and J lost 7 bases, with 13 bases between them. The CDR3 consists of 11 residues. CDR3: CSASTGREQYF. As DNA, the CDR3 is TGCAGTGCCAGTACCGGGAGAGAGCAGTACTTC.